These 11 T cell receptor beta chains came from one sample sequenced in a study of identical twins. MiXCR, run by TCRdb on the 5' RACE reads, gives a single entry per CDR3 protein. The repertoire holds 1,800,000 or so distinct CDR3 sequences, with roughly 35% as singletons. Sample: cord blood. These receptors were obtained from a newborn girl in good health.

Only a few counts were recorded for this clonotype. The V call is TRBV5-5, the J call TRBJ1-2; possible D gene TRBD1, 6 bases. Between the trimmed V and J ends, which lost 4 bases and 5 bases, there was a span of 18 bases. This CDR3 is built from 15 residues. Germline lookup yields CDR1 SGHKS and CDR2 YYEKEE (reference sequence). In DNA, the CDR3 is TGTGCCAGCAGCCCGGGGCAGGGGAGCCTATATGGCTACACCTTC. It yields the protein CASSPGQGSLYGYTF.

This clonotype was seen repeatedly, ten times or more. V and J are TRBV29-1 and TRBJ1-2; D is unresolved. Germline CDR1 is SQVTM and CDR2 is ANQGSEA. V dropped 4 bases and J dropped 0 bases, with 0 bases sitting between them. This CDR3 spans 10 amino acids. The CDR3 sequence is CSVANYGYTF. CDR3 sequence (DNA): TGCAGCGTTGCTAACTATGGCTACACCTTC.

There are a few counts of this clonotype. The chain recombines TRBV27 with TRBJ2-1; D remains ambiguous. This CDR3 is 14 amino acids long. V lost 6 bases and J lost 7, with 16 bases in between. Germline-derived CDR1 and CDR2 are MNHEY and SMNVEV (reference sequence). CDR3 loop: CASRVRPFSNEQFF. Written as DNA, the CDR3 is TGTGCCAGCAGAGTGCGCCCCTTCTCAAATGAGCAGTTCTTC.

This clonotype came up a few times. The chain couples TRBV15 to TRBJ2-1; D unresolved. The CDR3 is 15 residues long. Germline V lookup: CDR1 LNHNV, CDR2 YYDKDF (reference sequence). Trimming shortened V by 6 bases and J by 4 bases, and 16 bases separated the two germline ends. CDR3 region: CATSASSPRYNEQFF. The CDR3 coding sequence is TGTGCCACCAGTGCATCGTCCCCCCGTTACAATGAGCAGTTCTTC.

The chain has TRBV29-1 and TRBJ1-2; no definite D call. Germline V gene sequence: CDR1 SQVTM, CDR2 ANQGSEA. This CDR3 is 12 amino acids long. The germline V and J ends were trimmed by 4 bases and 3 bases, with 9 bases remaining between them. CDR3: CSVVWVDYGYTF. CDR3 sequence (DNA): TGCAGCGTTGTGTGGGTTGACTATGGCTACACCTTC.

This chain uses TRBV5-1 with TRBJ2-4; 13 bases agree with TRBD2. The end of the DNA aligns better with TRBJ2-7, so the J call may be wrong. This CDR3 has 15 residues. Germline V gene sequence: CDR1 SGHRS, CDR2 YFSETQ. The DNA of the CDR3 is TGCGCCAGCAGCCAGACTAGCGGGAGGCAATACGAGCAGTACTTC. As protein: CASSQTSGRQYEQYF.

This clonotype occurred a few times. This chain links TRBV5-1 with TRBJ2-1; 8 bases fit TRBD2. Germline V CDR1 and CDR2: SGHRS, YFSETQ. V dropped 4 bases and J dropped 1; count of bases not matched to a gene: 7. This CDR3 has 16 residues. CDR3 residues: CASSTSGSRSYNEQFF. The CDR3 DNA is TGCGCCAGCAGCACAAGCGGGAGTAGGTCCTACAATGAGCAGTTCTTC.

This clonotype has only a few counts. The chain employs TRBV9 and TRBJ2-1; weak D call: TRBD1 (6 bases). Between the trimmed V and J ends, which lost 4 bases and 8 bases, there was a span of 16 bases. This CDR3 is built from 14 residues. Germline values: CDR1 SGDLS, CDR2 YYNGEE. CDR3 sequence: CASSPLGQYDEQFF. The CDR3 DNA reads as TGTGCCAGCAGCCCATTGGGACAATACGATGAGCAGTTCTTC.

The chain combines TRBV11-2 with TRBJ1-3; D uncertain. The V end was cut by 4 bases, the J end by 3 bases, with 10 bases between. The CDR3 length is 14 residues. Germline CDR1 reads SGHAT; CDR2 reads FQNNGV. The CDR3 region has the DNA TGTGCCAGCAGCTCCCACCGGTTTGGAAACACCATATATTTT. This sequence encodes CASSSHRFGNTIYF.

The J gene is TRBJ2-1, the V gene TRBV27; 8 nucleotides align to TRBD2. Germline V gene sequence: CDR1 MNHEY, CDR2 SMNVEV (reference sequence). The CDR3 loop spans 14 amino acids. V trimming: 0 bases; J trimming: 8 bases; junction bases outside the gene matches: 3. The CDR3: CASSLSVTSDEQFF. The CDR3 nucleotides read TGTGCCAGCAGTTTATCGGTGACTAGCGATGAGCAGTTCTTC.

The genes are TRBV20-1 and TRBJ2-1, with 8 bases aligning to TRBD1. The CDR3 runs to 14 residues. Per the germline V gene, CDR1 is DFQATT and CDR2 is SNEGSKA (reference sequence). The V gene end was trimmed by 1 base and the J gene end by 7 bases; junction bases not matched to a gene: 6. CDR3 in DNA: TGCAGTGCTAGAGGCCAGGGGGCGCGTAATGAGCAGTTCTTC. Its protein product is CSARGQGARNEQFF.